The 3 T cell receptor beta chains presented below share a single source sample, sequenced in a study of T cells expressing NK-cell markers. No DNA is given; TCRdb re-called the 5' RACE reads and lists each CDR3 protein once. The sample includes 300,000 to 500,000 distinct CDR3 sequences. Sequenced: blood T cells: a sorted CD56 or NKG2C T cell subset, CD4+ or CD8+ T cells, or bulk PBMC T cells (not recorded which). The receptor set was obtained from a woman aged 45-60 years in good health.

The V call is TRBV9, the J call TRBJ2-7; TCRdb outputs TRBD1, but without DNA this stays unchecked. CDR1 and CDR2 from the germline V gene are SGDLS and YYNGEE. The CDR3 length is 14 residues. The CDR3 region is CASSVEAGGYEQYF. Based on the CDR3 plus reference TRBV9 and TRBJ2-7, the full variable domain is DSGVTQTPKHLITATGQRVTLRCSPRSGDLSVYWYQQSLDQGLQFLIQYYNGEERAKGNILERFSAQQFPDLHSELNLSSLELGDSALYFCASSVEAGGYEQYFGPGTRLTVT.

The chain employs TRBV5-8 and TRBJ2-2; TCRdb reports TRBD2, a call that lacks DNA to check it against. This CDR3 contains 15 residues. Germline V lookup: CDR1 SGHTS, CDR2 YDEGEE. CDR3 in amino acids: CASSGREGRTGELFF.

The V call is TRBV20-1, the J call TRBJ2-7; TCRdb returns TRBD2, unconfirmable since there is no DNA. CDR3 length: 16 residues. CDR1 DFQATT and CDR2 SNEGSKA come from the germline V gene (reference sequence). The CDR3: CSARTTSGGLAYEQYF.